The 24 T cell receptor beta chains given below trace back to one sample, sequenced in a study of T cells in Graves' hyperthyroidism and ophthalmopathy (dated by TCRdb to the late 2010s). The method was multiplex PCR. TCRdb names Illumina HiSeq 2000 as the instrument used. The TCR beta CDR3 regions were amplified from the RNA transcripts. The TCR CDR3 was subjected to a first round of RT-PCR using the HTBI primer set and the Qiagen OneStep RT-PCR kit. The public reads were quality trimmed at Q25 with fastp and then assembled into clones with MiXCR by TCRdb, keeping productive beta chains. Rows are unified per CDR3 protein, each entry keeping the most common DNA and genes. The sample profile shows 150,000 or so distinct CDR3 sequences; 8% to 9.5% of them were found once. In total, the top ten clones hold approximately 24% of the sample. The sequencing sample was made of blood. The origin of the receptors is a woman aged 18 to 35 with Graves' hyperthyroidism that later progressed to Graves' ophthalmopathy.

This clonotype was found a few times. The junction departs from the called germline gene at one end, perhaps through a read error. This sequence joins TRBV6-1 and TRBJ2-2; tentatively, D is TRBD1 (6 bases). Germline assignment: CDR1 MNHNS and CDR2 SASEGT. This CDR3 comprises 14 residues. The chain's CDR3 is CAGSGQQGSGELFF. The CDR3 DNA reads TGTGCCGGCAGTGGTCAACAGGGATCCGGGGAGCTGTTTTTT.

This clonotype was observed many times. The chain is built from TRBV20-1 and TRBJ1-1, with a weak D call TRBD1 (6 bases). Germline CDR1 is DFQATT and CDR2 is SNEGSKA (reference sequence). This CDR3 has 13 amino acids. V dropped 7 bases and J dropped 1 base, with 13 bases sitting between them. The CDR3 DNA follows: TGCAGTGGAGAAAAACAGGGGAACACTGAAGCTTTCTTT. As protein: CSGEKQGNTEAFF.

This clonotype was seen ten or more times. The chain combines TRBV19 with TRBJ2-5, with TRBD2 identical over 11 bases. This CDR3 region has 15 residues. CDR1 and CDR2 (germline): LNHDA, SQIVND (reference sequence). The ends lost 4 bases at V and 5 bases at J; junction bases unmatched: 6. The CDR3 nucleotides read TGTGCCAGTAGTACTACTAGCGGGAGAGGGGAGACCCAGTACTTC. This codes for CASSTTSGRGETQYF.

This clonotype was seen at least ten times. This sequence joins TRBV6-1 and TRBJ1-5; TRBD1 matches 12 bases. CDR1 and CDR2 (germline): MNHNS, SASEGT. Trimming removed 5 bases from V and 7 bases from J; junction bases left unmatched: 6. The CDR3 runs 15 residues. CDR3: CASSRDRGRGQPQHF. The CDR3 bases are TGTGCCAGCAGTCGGGACAGGGGGCGAGGACAGCCCCAGCATTTT.

This clonotype was detected many times. The chain has TRBV5-1 and TRBJ2-4; 7 positions match TRBD1. J lost 8 bases, V lost 3 bases, and 11 bases had no gene match. The CDR3 runs to 15 residues. CDR1 and CDR2 (germline): SGHRS, YFSETQ. Written as DNA, the CDR3 is TGCGCCAGCAGCTCCACCGGGACAGCTGGGGACATTCAGTACTTC. Its translation: CASSSTGTAGDIQYF.

This clonotype showed up many times. V usage is TRBV4-1 and J usage is TRBJ2-7; TRBD1 might be the D (5 bases). The V end was cut by 0 bases, the J end by 5 bases, with 14 bases between. Germline loops: CDR1 MGHRA, CDR2 YSYEKL. This CDR3 comprises 15 residues. This chain's CDR3 is CASSQEGLVRHEQYF. DNA of the CDR3: TGCGCCAGCAGCCAAGAGGGGCTCGTCCGCCACGAGCAGTACTTC.

At least ten counts were recorded for this clonotype. CDR3 sequence (DNA): TGTGCCAGCAGCTTAGATTTATCGGACGATGAAGCTTTCTTT. It encodes CASSLDLSDDEAFF. V usage is TRBV7-9 and J usage is TRBJ1-1; D unresolved. Germline V lookup: CDR1 SEHNR, CDR2 FQNEAQ (reference sequence). V lost 1 base and J 7 bases, leaving 13 bases between the germline ends. CDR3 size: 14 residues.

This clonotype was recorded at least ten times. V usage is TRBV28 and J usage is TRBJ2-1, with D possibly matching TRBD1 (6 bases). CDR3 size: 14 residues. Germline V gene data show CDR1 as MDHEN and CDR2 as SYDVKM. V was cut by 2 bases and J by 10 bases, with 15 bases left in between. CDR3 coding DNA: TGTGCCAGCAGTTTAGTACAGGGACCTTGGGAGCAGTTCTTC. Translated: CASSLVQGPWEQFF.

At least ten counts were recorded for this clonotype. The V and J genes are TRBV7-9 and TRBJ2-1; D gene unclear. V was trimmed by 4 bases and J by 5 bases, leaving 15 bases between them. The CDR3 totals 15 residues. The germline V gene has CDR1 SEHNR and CDR2 FQNEAQ (reference sequence). As DNA, the CDR3 is TGTGCCAGCAGCTCAAGGATGGACGGCAACAATGAGCAGTTCTTC. Translation gives CASSSRMDGNNEQFF.

This clonotype occurred many times. The chain links TRBV2 to TRBJ1-6; D gene ambiguous. Germline assignment: CDR1 SNHLY and CDR2 FYNNEI. The CDR3 runs to 14 residues. Trimming removed 5 bases at V and 5 bases at J, with 10 bases between. CDR3 region: CASSPTRNNSPLHF. DNA of the CDR3: TGTGCCAGCAGTCCGACACGGAATAATTCACCCCTCCACTTT.

This clonotype was detected only a few times. The CDR3 DNA is TGTGCCAGCAGGCTCGGGACAGCCGACAATGAGCAGTTCTTC. Its translation is CASRLGTADNEQFF. The chain joins TRBV6-1 to TRBJ2-1, with TRBD1 matching over 7 bases. From germline, CDR1 is MNHNS and CDR2 SASEGT. The CDR3 length is 14 residues. V shed 6 bases, J shed 5 bases, and the junction held 7 bases outside the gene matches.

This clonotype was found many times. The chain uses TRBV5-1 and TRBJ2-2, with TRBD1 matching over 10 bases. Looked up from germline, CDR1 is SGHRS and CDR2 is YFSETQ. This CDR3 has 14 residues. V dropped 7 bases and J dropped 5; count of bases not matched to a gene: 5. Here the CDR3 DNA reads TGCGCCAGCTGGACAGGGGGGTCGACCGGGGAGCTGTTTTTT. Amino acids: CASWTGGSTGELFF.

The chain recombines TRBV5-5 with TRBJ2-7, with 9 bases identical to TRBD1. Looked up from germline, CDR1 is SGHKS and CDR2 is YYEKEE (reference sequence). J was trimmed by 4 bases and V by 4 bases; bases with no gene match: 15. CDR3 size: 17 residues. The CDR3 sequence is CASSRTLTGGEGYEQYF. CDR3 sequence (DNA): TGTGCCAGCAGCCGAACGCTAACAGGGGGCGAGGGATACGAGCAGTACTTC.

This clonotype appeared many times. V gene TRBV7-9 combines with J gene TRBJ1-2; D unclear. Germline assignment: CDR1 SEHNR and CDR2 FQNEAQ (reference sequence). V lost 4 bases and J 4 bases, leaving 7 bases between the germline ends. This CDR3 is built from 12 residues. The CDR3 region has the DNA TGTGCCAGCAGCTATCCATCCTATGGCTACACCTTC. This codes for CASSYPSYGYTF.

Regarding this clonotype: Since a much larger clone is just one base distant, this may be a read error. V is TRBV19 and J is TRBJ1-1; D uncertain. The CDR3 is made up of 14 amino acids. Per germline, CDR1 LNHDA and CDR2 SQIVND (reference sequence). V lost 7 bases and J 0 bases, leaving 12 bases between the germline ends. The CDR3 DNA is TGTGCCAGTAATGGTCCGGGGATGAACACTGAAGCTTTCTTT. Translation gives CASNGPGMNTEAFF.

This clonotype was seen many times. The chain recombines TRBV3-1 with TRBJ1-5, with a tentative D call TRBD1 (5 bases). The germline V and J ends were trimmed by 10 bases and 3 bases, with 13 bases remaining between them. The CDR3 sequence is 13 residues long. Per germline, CDR1 LGHDT and CDR2 YNNKEL (reference sequence). The CDR3 is CATSQGVNQPQHF. Here the CDR3 DNA reads TGTGCCACCAGTCAAGGGGTCAATCAGCCCCAGCATTTT. The full variable domain, rest sourced from reference TRBV3-1 and TRBJ1-5, is DTAVSQTPKYLVTQMGNDKSIKCEQNLGHDTMYWYKQDSKKFLKIMFSYNNKELIINETVPNRFSPKSPDKAHLNLHINSLELGDSAVYFCATSQGVNQPQHFGDGTRLSIL.

In this sample, this clonotype turned up many times. The V and J genes are TRBV27 and TRBJ1-5, with no clear D. CDR1 and CDR2 from the germline V gene are MNHEY and SMNVEV (reference sequence). The CDR3 contains 14 residues. Trimming cost V 3 bases and J 5 bases, with 11 bases left between them. The CDR3 is CASSFRVNDQPQHF. The CDR3 bases are TGTGCCAGCAGTTTTAGGGTAAACGATCAGCCCCAGCATTTT.

This clonotype was found many times. The chain joins TRBV20-1 to TRBJ1-2, with D possibly TRBD1 on 6 matching bases. Trimming shortened V by 4 bases and J by 5 bases, and 11 bases separated the two germline ends. Germline CDR1 reads DFQATT; CDR2 reads SNEGSKA (reference sequence). The CDR3 extends over 12 amino acids. The CDR3 here is CSAISQGYGYTF. The CDR3 DNA reads as TGCAGTGCTATCAGCCAGGGGTATGGCTACACCTTC.

The chain combines TRBV6-2 or TRBV6-3 with TRBJ2-1; 8 bases map to TRBD1. CDR1 and CDR2 (germline): MNHEY, SVGEGT. The CDR3 extends over 13 amino acids. Trimming took 10 bases from V and 10 from J; bases not matched to a gene: 12. The CDR3 reads CAIRIGWTGEQFF. The CDR3 DNA is TGTGCCATCAGGATCGGGTGGACAGGGGAGCAGTTCTTC.

This rearrangement joins TRBV20-1 to TRBJ2-1; no definite D call. CDR3 size: 15 residues. Looked up from germline, CDR1 is DFQATT and CDR2 is SNEGSKA (reference sequence). Trimming took 5 bases from V and 0 from J, leaving 14 bases between them. The DNA of the CDR3 is TGCAGTGCTCCGTGGACCCGAAGCTCCTACAATGAGCAGTTCTTC. Its translation is CSAPWTRSSYNEQFF.

This clonotype has a count of ten or more. The chain recombines TRBV30 with TRBJ2-1, with D perhaps TRBD1 (5 bases). V gave up 3 bases and J gave up 9 bases, with 21 bases separating them. Germline CDR1 GTSNPN, CDR2 SVGIG (reference sequence). CDR3 size: 15 residues. For the CDR3, the DNA is TGTGCCTGGAGAGACGACAGCACCCCAAGAGGTGAGCAGTTCTTC. Translation: CAWRDDSTPRGEQFF.

At least ten counts were recorded for this clonotype. V is TRBV28 and J is TRBJ1-1, with D unclear. This CDR3 is built from 17 residues. CDR1 is MDHEN, CDR2 SYDVKM, per germline. The V end was cut by 3 bases, the J end by 0 bases, with 17 bases between. Here the CDR3 reads CASSFPKGQRMNTEAFF. The CDR3 DNA reads TGTGCCAGCAGTTTCCCAAAGGGTCAACGTATGAACACTGAAGCTTTCTTT.

This clonotype was picked up many times. This chain uses TRBV20-1 with TRBJ2-7, with 9 bases identical to TRBD2. V lost 3 bases and J lost 2; bases outside the gene matches: 5. Germline V gene data show CDR1 as DFQATT and CDR2 as SNEGSKA (reference sequence). The CDR3 is made up of 14 amino acids. The CDR3 DNA reads TGCAGTGCTAGTGGGGCTAGCGGGGCCTACGAGCAGTACTTC. Translated: CSASGASGAYEQYF.

This clonotype has just a few counts. V usage is TRBV5-4 and J usage is TRBJ2-7; D not certain. Trimming removed 3 bases at V and 3 bases at J, with 10 bases between. Germline-derived CDR1 and CDR2 are SGHNT and YYREEE (reference sequence). The CDR3 covers 13 residues. The CDR3 here is CASSSLTDYEQYF. The CDR3 DNA sequence: TGTGCCAGCAGCTCGCTGACTGACTACGAGCAGTACTTC.